This TCR beta chain is from a study of T cell repertoires in aging, cancer and after chemotherapy. The CDR3 has 15 residues. V was pared by 6 bases and J by 8 bases, with 11 bases of the junction left unmatched. Germline V gives CDR1 MNHNS, CDR2 SASEGT. Rearranged V-D-J TRB sequences were amplified with a mixed TRB-A/B primer pool. TCRdb processed the multiplex PCR reads anew with MiXCR; each CDR3 protein has one entry. The sample has around 6,400 distinct CDR3 sequences; approximately 20% are singletons. The template was genomic DNA from peripheral blood, not RNA. This receptor was obtained from a human donor with a blood cancer. The sequencing sample was made of blood. The J gene is TRBJ2-1, the V gene TRBV6-1; TRBD2 matches 9 bases. The CDR3 spells CASRSGASGNYEQFF. DNA of the CDR3: TGTGCCAGCAGATCCGGGGCTAGCGGGAACTATGAGCAGTTCTTC.